The clone carrying this T cell receptor (beta chain) has more than one count but fewer than ten. Its antigen remains unidentified. This CDR3 region has 13 residues. The V gene's germline CDR1 is SGHVS and CDR2 FQNEAQ. Trimming cost V 7 bases and J 4 bases, with 13 bases left between them. Sequencing targeted expressed TCRB transcripts, as all isolated RNA had been reverse transcribed. Assay: immunoSEQ multiplex PCR; the TCRdb copy retains only in-frame clones and omits some. This table has a few hundred thousand clones, approximately 14% appearing once. This sample is drawn from a study of beta chain features in type 1 diabetes. Study-wide points: A greater similarity of naive, central memory and Treg TCRB repertoires was seen among patients than among healthy donors. Type 1 diabetes patients had TCRB CDR3s that were shorter (moderately but significantly so) in all four CD4+ subsets.

Source material: naive CD4+ T cells from blood. The genes are TRBV7-8 and TRBJ1-2, with D unclear. The TCR sequence derives from a man aged 25 to 40 with type 1 diabetes. Here the CDR3 reads CASTPGRGYGYTF. DNA for the CDR3: TGTGCCAGCACCCCAGGACGGGGCTATGGCTACACCTTC.